This TCR beta chain was retrieved from a study of human T cells and chemical hapten exposure. Overall study: Each week of the roughly 23-week study, patients had diphenylcyclopropenone applied to the scalp. There were per-sample TCR yield variations, arising mainly from small pooled library volume differences.

This clonotype was detected ten times or more. Germline V CDR1 and CDR2: LGHNA, YSLEER. The germline V and J ends were trimmed by 0 bases and 7 bases, with 13 bases remaining between them. The CDR3 covers 16 residues. TCRdb used MiXCR to reprocess the RACE reads, holding one entry per CDR3 protein. The table has about 360,000 distinct CDR3 sequences, around 7% seen once. Time point meaning: patch test 1, 2 weeks after DPC sensitization. The sample's treatment: therapeutic diphenylcyclopropenone sensitization with weekly scalp DPC. Total RNA extraction was carried out from unfractionated whole blood. Material: whole blood, obtained in connection with sensitization to the hapten diphenylcyclopropenone (DPC). The receptor comes from a woman under 30 with alopecia areata. Some clones in this sample may be carry-over from other donors' samples. The gene calls are TRBV4-3 and TRBJ1-6; D not resolved. CDR3 bases: TGCGCCAGCAGCCAAGAAACGGAGAGCCCAAATTCACCCCTCCACTTT. Protein: CASSQETESPNSPLHF.